Following are 4 T cell receptor beta chains from one sample sequenced in a study of regulatory T cells in long-lasting Graves disease. Specified time point: newly diagnosed GD, antithyroid drugs for less than 3 months. Generation of the TCR library employed RNA extracted from PBMCs. Relying on iRepertoire HTBI primers and Arm-PCR of CDR3 regions, the team built TCR beta libraries. TCRdb called the multiplex PCR reads again in MiXCR, with one record for every CDR3 protein. The sample consists of under 400,000 distinct CDR3 sequences, over 15% of them appearing once. This sample also appeared in a second study, on T cells in Graves' hyperthyroidism and ophthalmopathy.

Specimen: peripheral blood mononuclear cells (PBMCs), collected at new diagnosis, from a patient treated with antithyroid drugs. The source of these receptors is a man aged 35 to 55 with Graves disease.

There are a few counts of this clonotype. The chain employs TRBV4-3 and TRBJ2-2, with TRBD1 as a possible D gene (7 bases). The CDR3 has 17 amino acids. Germline lookup yields CDR1 LGHNA and CDR2 YSLEER. V was pared by 4 bases and J by 4 bases, with 19 bases between. CDR3 sequence reads: CASSRGWRGRATGELFF. Written as DNA, the CDR3 is TGCGCCAGCAGCCGAGGCTGGAGGGGGCGCGCCACCGGGGAGCTGTTTTTT.

This clonotype was counted ten times or more. This sequence joins TRBV7-3 and TRBJ2-2; D may match TRBD1 or TRBD2 (5 bases each). V lost 6 bases to trimming and J lost 4 bases, with 15 bases between them. The CDR3 length is 15 residues. The germline gives CDR1 SGHTA, CDR2 FQGTGA. The CDR3 DNA sequence: TGTGCCAGCAGGGGACCCGGGCTGAGCACCGGGGAGCTGTTTTTT. This codes for CASRGPGLSTGELFF.

This clonotype was detected many times. The V gene is TRBV7-9, the J gene TRBJ2-5; D is undetermined. Trimming took off 1 base at V and 4 bases at J, with 13 bases between the two ends. Germline V gene data show CDR1 as SEHNR and CDR2 as FQNEAQ (reference sequence). The CDR3 length is 15 residues. CDR3 DNA sequence: TGTGCCAGCAGCTTAGGGGAAGGACGGTCAGAGACCCAGTACTTC. This encodes CASSLGEGRSETQYF.

This clonotype has at least ten counts. The V call is TRBV12-5, the J call TRBJ1-1, with D possibly matching TRBD1 (6 bases). The V end lost 3 bases, the J end lost 3 bases, and 14 bases lay between the germline ends. This CDR3 is built from 15 residues. Germline V gene sequence: CDR1 LGHNT, CDR2 FRNRAP. CDR3: CASGFRGGSYTEAFF. In DNA, the CDR3 is TGTGCTAGTGGTTTCCGAGGGGGATCCTACACTGAAGCTTTCTTT.